The sequence of this T cell receptor (beta chain) was determined in a study of blood T cell repertoires in COVID-19. Turning to the study itself: The study drew acute and convalescent COVID-19 samples from the United States, Italy and Spain. In each case, the material was cDNA or gDNA derived from T cells, B-cell-depleted T cells, or PBMCs.

As originally analysed: Scientists estimated how many nucleated cells there were by amplifying reference gene primers. The data were produced by immunoSEQ multiplex PCR, yet TCRdb's version contains in-frame clones alone and is incomplete. V, J and clone size reflect that table, while D and trimming were determined from the DNA. The sample shows approximately 140,000 clones, approximately 83% of them seen only once. Germline-derived CDR1 and CDR2 are SGHVS and FNYEAQ. The CDR3 is made up of 15 amino acids. Trimming stripped 5 bases from V and 0 bases from J, with 13 bases between. The clonotype originates from a man between 65 and 85 years old with acute or convalescent COVID-19. Input material: peripheral blood. The V call is TRBV7-6, the J call TRBJ1-1; the D is unclear. For the CDR3, the DNA is TGTGCCAGCAGCACTAGACTGGAGGTGAACACTGAAGCTTTCTTT. It codes for CASSTRLEVNTEAFF.